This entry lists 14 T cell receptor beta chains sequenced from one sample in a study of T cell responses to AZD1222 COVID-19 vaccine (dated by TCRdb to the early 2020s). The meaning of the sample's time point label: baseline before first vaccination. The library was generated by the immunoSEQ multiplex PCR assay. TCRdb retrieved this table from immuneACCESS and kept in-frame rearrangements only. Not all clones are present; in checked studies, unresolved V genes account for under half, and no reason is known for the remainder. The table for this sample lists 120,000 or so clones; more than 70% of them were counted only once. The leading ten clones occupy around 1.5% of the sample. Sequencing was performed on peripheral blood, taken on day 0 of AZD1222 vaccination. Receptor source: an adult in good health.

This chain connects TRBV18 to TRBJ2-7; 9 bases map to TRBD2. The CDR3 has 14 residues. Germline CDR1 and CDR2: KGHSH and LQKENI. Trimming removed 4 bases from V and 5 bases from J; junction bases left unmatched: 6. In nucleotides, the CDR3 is TGTGCCAGCTCACAAAGGACTAGCGACCACGAGCAGTACTTC. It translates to CASSQRTSDHEQYF.

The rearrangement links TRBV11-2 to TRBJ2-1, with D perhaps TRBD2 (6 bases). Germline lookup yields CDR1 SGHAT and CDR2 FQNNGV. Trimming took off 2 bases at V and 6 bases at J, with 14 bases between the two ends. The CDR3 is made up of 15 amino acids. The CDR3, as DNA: TGTGCCAGCAGCTTAATAGGGGCCGGGGGCAATGAGCAGTTCTTC. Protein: CASSLIGAGGNEQFF. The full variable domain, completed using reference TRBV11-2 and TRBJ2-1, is EAGVAQSPRYKIIEKRQSVAFWCNPISGHATLYWYQQILGQGPKLLIQFQNNGVVDDSQLPKDRFSAERLKGVDSTLKIQPAKLEDSAVYLCASSLIGAGGNEQFFGPGTRLTVL.

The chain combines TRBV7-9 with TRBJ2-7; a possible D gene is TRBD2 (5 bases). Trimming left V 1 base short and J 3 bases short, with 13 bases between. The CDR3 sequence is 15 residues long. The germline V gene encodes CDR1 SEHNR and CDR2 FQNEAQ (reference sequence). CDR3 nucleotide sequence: TGTGCCAGCAGCTTAGGAGGGAAGGGTTACTACGAGCAGTACTTC. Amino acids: CASSLGGKGYYEQYF.

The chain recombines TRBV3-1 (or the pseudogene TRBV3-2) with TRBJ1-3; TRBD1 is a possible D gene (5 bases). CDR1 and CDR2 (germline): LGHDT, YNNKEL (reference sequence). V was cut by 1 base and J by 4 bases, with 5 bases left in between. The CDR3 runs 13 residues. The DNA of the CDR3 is TGTGCCAGCAGCCAAGGGGGGGGAAACACCATATATTTT. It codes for CASSQGGGNTIYF.

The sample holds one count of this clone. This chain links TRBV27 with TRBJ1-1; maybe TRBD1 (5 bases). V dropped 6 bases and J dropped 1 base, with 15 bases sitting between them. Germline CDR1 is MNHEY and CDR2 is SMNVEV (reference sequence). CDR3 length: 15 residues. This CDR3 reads CASSPPGGRNTEAFF. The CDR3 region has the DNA TGTGCCAGCAGCCCCCCCGGGGGACGGAACACTGAAGCTTTCTTT.

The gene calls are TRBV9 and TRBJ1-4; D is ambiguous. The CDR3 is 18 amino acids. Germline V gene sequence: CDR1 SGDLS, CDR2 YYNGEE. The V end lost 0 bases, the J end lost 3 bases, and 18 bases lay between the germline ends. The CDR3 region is CASSVEGQPPTANEKLFF. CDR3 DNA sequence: TGTGCCAGCAGCGTAGAAGGGCAACCCCCGACGGCTAATGAAAAACTGTTTTTT.

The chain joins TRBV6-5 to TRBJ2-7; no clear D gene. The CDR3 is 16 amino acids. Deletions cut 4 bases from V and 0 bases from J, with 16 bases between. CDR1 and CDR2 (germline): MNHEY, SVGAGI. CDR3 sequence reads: CASSSPSKESSYEQYF. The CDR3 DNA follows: TGTGCCAGCAGTTCCCCTAGTAAGGAAAGCTCCTACGAGCAGTACTTC.

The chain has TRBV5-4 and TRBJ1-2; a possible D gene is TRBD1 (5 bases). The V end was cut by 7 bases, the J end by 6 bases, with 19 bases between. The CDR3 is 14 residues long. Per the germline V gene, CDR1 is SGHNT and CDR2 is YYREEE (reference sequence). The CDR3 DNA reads TGTGCCAGCTTCTTTACCGGGGGGGTCAATGGCTACACCTTC. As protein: CASFFTGGVNGYTF.

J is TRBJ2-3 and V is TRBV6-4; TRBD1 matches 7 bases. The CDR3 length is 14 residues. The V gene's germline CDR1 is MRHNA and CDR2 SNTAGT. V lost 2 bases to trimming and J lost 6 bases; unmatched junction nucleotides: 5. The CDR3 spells CASSDETGMDTQYF. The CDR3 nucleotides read TGTGCCAGCAGTGACGAGACAGGGATGGATACGCAGTATTTT.

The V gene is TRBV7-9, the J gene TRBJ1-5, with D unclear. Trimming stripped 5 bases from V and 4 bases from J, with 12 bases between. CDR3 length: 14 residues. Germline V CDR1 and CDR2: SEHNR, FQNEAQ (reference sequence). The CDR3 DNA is TGTGCCAGCAGCCCGGACGGAGTTAATCAGCCCCAGCATTTT. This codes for CASSPDGVNQPQHF. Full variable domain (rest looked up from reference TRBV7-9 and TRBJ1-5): DTGVSQNPRHKITKRGQNVTFRCDPISEHNRLYWYRQTLGQGPEFLTYFQNEAQLEKSRLLSDRFSAERPKGSFSTLEIQRTEQGDSAMYLCASSPDGVNQPQHFGDGTRLSIL.

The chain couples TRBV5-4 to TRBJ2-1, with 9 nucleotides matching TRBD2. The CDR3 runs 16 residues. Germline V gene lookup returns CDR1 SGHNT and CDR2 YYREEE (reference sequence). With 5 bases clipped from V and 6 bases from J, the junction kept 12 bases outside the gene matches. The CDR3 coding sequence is TGTGCCAGCAGATCTTCATTTAGCGGGAGATTCAATGAGCAGTTCTTC. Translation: CASRSSFSGRFNEQFF.

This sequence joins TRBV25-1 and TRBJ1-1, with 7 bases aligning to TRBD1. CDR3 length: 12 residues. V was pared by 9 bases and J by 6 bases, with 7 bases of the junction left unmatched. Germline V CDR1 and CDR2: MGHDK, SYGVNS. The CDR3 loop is CASRIGGSEAFF. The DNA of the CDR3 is TGTGCCAGTCGCATAGGGGGCTCTGAAGCTTTCTTT.

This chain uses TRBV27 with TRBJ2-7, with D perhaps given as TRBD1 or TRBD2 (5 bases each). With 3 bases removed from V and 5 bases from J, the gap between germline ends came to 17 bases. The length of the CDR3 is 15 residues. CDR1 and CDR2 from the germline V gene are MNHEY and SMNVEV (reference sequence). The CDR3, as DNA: TGTGCCAGCAGTTTCCGACCACCTGGGGGAGACGAGCAGTACTTC. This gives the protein CASSFRPPGGDEQYF.

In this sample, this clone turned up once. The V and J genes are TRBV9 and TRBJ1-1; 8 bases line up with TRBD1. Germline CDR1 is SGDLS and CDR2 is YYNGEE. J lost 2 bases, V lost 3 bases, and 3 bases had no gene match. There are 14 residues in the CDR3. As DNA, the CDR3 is TGTGCCAGCAGCGCTGGGACAGGTAACACTGAAGCTTTCTTT. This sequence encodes CASSAGTGNTEAFF.